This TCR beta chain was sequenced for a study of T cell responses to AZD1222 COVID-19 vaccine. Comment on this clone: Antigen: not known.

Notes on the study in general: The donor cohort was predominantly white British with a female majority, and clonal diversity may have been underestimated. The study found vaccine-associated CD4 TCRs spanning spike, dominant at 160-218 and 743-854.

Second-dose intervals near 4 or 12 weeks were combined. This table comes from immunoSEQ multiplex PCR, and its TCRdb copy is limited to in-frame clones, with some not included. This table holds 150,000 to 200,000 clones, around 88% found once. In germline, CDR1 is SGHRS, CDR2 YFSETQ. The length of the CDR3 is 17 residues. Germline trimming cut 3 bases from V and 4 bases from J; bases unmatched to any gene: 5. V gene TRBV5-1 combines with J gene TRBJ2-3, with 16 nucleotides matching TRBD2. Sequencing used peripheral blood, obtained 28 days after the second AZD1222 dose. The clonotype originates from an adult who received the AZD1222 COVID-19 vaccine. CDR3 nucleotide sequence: TGCGCCAGCAGCTGGGGACTAGCGGGGGGGCCGGCAGATACGCAGTATTTT. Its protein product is CASSWGLAGGPADTQYF.